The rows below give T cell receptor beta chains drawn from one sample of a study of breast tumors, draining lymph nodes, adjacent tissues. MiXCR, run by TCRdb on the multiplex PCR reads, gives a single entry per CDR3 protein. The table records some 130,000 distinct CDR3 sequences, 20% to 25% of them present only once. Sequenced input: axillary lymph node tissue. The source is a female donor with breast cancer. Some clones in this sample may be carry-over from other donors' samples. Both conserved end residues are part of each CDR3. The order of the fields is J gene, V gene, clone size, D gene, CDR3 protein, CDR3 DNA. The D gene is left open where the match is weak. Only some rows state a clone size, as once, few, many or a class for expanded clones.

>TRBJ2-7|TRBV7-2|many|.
CASSRAGLSYEQYF
TGTGCCAGCAGCCGAGCGGGCCTATCCTACGAGCAGTACTTC
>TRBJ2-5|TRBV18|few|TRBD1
CASSPPGFTGDETQYF
TGTGCCAGCTCACCACCTGGTTTCACAGGGGATGAGACCCAGTACTTC
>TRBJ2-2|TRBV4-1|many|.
CASSPGPSTGELFF
TGCGCCAGCAGCCCGGGGCCCTCCACCGGGGAGCTGTTTTTT
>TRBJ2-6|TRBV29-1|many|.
CSAKTGFGANVLTF
TGCAGCGCCAAAACAGGGTTTGGGGCCAACGTCCTGACTTTC
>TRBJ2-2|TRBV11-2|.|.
CASSRLVTGELFF
TGTGCCAGCAGCAGACTCGTTACCGGGGAGCTGTTTTTT
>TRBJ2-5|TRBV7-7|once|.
CASGYSRGETQYF
TGTGCTAGCGGATACTCCCGCGGAGAGACCCAGTACTTC
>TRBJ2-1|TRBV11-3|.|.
CASSFSWDETQFF
TGTGCCAGCAGCTTTTCATGGGATGAGACCCAGTTCTTC
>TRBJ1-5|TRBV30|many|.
CAWSMGGDQPQHF
TGTGCCTGGAGTATGGGGGGGGATCAGCCCCAGCATTTT
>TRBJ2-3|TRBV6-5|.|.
CASTPLRGRSTDTQYF
TGTGCCAGCACCCCCCTGCGGGGTAGAAGCACAGATACGCAGTATTTT
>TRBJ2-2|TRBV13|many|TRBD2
CASSFGVVREGPGTGELFF
TGTGCCAGCAGCTTTGGCGTTGTGCGGGAGGGCCCGGGCACCGGGGAGCTGTTTTTT
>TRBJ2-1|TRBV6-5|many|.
CASSRRGVEQFF
TGTGCCAGCAGTCGAAGGGGTGTTGAGCAGTTCTTC
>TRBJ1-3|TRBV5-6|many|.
CASSLAGVSSGNTIYF
TGTGCCAGCAGCTTGGCAGGGGTGAGCTCTGGAAACACCATATATTTT
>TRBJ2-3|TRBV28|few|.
CASSIPRERKQYF
TGTGCCAGCAGTATCCCCCGGGAAAGGAAGCAGTATTTT
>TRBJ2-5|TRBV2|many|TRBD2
CASSEAALAGRETQYF
TGTGCCAGCAGTGAAGCCGCCCTAGCGGGAAGAGAGACCCAGTACTTC
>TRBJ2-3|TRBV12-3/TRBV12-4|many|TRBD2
CASSLRLAGTDTQYF
TGTGCCAGCAGTTTAAGACTAGCGGGCACAGATACGCAGTATTTT
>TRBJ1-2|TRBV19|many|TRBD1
CASSTGTGERYGYTF
TGTGCCAGTAGTACAGGGACAGGGGAACGCTATGGCTACACCTTC
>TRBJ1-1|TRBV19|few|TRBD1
CASSPTDRGRGNTEAFF
TGTGCCAGTAGTCCTACGGACAGGGGTCGAGGGAACACTGAAGCTTTCTTT
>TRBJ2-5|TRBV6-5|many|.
CASSYRVQETQYF
TGTGCCAGCAGTTACAGGGTCCAAGAGACCCAGTACTTC
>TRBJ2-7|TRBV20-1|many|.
CSAYKGSQSYEQYF
TGCAGTGCTTACAAGGGGAGCCAGTCCTACGAGCAGTACTTC
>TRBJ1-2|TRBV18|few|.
CASSPLPGNYGYTF
TGTGCCAGCTCACCACTTCCAGGGAACTATGGCTACACCTTC
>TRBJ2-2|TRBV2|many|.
CASSEPGELFF
TGTGCCAGCAGTGAACCCGGGGAGCTGTTTTTT
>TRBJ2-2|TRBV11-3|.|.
CASSLKGTGELFF
TGTGCCAGCAGCTTAAAGGGGACCGGGGAGCTGTTTTTT
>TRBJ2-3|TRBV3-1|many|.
CASSQTADTQYF
TGTGCCAGCAGCCAAACGGCAGATACGCAGTATTTT
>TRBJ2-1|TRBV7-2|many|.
CASSDRGRMGGIF
TGTGCCAGCAGCGACAGGGGCCGGATGGGGGGGATCTTC
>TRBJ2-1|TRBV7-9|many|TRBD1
CASSLDEGQGASNEQFF
TGTGCCAGCAGCTTAGATGAGGGACAGGGGGCTTCCAATGAGCAGTTCTTC
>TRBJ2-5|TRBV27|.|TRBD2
CASSPAGGTSAQETQYF
TGTGCCAGCAGTCCGGCCGGGGGGACTAGCGCCCAAGAGACCCAGTACTTC
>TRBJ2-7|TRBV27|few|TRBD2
CASSLLASTSGNYEQYF
TGTGCCAGCAGTTTACTGGCCTCGACTAGCGGGAACTACGAGCAGTACTTC
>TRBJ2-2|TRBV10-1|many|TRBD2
CASSEGGRGTGELFF
TGCGCCAGCAGTGAAGGCGGGAGGGGTACCGGGGAGCTGTTTTTT
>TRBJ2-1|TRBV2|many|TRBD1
CASSETRGSYNEQFF
TGTGCCAGCAGTGAAACCAGGGGGTCCTACAATGAGCAGTTCTTC
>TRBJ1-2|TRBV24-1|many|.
CATSDSGDGYTF
TGTGCCACCAGTGATTCGGGGGATGGCTACACCTTC
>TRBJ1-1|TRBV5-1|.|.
CASSLGGSNTEAFF
TGCGCCAGCAGCTTGGGGGGTTCGAACACTGAAGCTTTCTTT
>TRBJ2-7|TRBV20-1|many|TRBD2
CSARGASGRDEQYF
TGCAGTGCTAGGGGGGCTAGCGGGAGGGACGAGCAGTACTTC
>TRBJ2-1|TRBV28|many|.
CASSSPGVGNEQFF
TGTGCCAGCAGTTCCCCAGGGGTGGGCAATGAGCAGTTCTTC
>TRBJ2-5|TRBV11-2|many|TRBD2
CASSLRVAGDRETQYF
TGTGCCAGCAGCTTACGGGTGGCGGGAGATCGCGAGACCCAGTACTTC
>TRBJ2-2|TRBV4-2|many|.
CASSLGTSDGELFF
TGTGCCAGCAGCCTAGGGACTTCCGACGGGGAGCTGTTTTTT
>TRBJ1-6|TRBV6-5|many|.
CASSYQGNSPLHF
TGTGCCAGCAGTTACCAGGGGAACTCACCCCTCCACTTT